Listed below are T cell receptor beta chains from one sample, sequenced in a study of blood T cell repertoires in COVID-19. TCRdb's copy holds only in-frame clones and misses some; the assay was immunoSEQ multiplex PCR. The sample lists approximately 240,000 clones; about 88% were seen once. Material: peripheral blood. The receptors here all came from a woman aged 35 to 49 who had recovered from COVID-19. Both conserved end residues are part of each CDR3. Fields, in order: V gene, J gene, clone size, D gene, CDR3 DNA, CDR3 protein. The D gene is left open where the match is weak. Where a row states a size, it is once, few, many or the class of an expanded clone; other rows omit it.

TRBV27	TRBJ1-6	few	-	TGTGCCAGCAGGTATCGACAGGATACCAATTCACCCCTCCACTTT	CASRYRQDTNSPLHF
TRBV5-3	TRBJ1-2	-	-	TGTGCCAGAAGTTCAGGGCCGGACTATGGCTACACCTTC	CARSSGPDYGYTF
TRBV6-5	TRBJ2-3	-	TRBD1	TGTGCCAGCAGCCCCCGGACAGGGTCTGATACGCAGTATTTT	CASSPRTGSDTQYF
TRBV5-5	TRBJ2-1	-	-	TGTGCCAGCAGGGAAACGACAGGCTGGAGGGAGCAGTTCTTC	CASRETTGWREQFF
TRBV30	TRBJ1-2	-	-	TGTGCCTGGAGTGTACTTGCCGGCTACACCTTC	CAWSVLAGYTF
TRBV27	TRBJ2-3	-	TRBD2	TGTGCCAGCAGTTTCAGCGGGGGGGCCCGTGATACGCAGTATTTT	CASSFSGGARDTQYF
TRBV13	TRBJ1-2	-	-	TGTGCCAGCAGCTTAGACAGGGACAACTATGGCTACACCTTC	CASSLDRDNYGYTF
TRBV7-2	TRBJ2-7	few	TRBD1	TGTGCCAGCAGCCCGGAGGGGACAGGGGCGGTCTACGAGCAGTACTTC	CASSPEGTGAVYEQYF
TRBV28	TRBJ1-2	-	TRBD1	TGTGCCAGCAGCTCCTGGGACAGGTATGGCTACACCTTC	CASSSWDRYGYTF
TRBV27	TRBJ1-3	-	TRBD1	TGTGCCAGCAGTCCCTCCGGACAGGGAAACTCTGGAAACACCATATATTTT	CASSPSGQGNSGNTIYF
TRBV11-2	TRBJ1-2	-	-	TGTGCCAGCAGCTTGGCGGCACCAGCCCACACCTTC	CASSLAAPAHTF
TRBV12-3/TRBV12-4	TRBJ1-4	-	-	TGTGCCAGCAGTGGCGGCCCGACAAAACTGTTTTTT	CASSGGPTKLFF
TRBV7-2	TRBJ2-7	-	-	TGTGCCAGCAGCTTAGGAAGAGCCTTCTACGAGCAGTACTTC	CASSLGRAFYEQYF
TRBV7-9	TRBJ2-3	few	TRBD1	TGTGCCAGCAGGCAATCCGGGACAGGAGTTAGAACTAGCACAGATACGCAGTATTTT	CASRQSGTGVRTSTDTQYF
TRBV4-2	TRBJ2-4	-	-	TGTGCCAGCAGCCAGGGCGTCAAAAACATTCAGTACTTC	CASSQGVKNIQYF
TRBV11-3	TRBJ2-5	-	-	TGTGCCAGCAGCTTCACCTCAGGGCAAGAGACCCAGTACTTC	CASSFTSGQETQYF
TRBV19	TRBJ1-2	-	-	TGTGCCAGTAGTATAGCGGCAGGGCCCGACTATGGCTACACCTTC	CASSIAAGPDYGYTF
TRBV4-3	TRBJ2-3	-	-	TGCGCCAGCAGCCAAGCCCCACCAGCAGCGGGTTCCCCTAGCACAGATACGCAGTATTTT	CASSQAPPAAGSPSTDTQYF
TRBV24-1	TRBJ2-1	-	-	TGTGCCACCAGTGATTTTGCAGTAACAAGTGAGCAGTTCTTC	CATSDFAVTSEQFF
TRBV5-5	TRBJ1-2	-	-	TGTGCCAGCAGCTTGCAGAGGATCTATGGCTACACCTTC	CASSLQRIYGYTF
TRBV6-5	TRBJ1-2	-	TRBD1	TGTGCCAGCAGCCCCGGACAGGGGACGCATGGCTACACCTTC	CASSPGQGTHGYTF
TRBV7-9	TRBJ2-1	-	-	TGTGCCAGCAGCTTAGCGGGAGAGTTTGAGCAGTTCTTC	CASSLAGEFEQFF
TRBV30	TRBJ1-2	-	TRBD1	TGTGCCTGGAGCGCCAACAGGGGAAGAGGCTACACCTTC	CAWSANRGRGYTF
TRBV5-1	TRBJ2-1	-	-	TGCGCCAGCAGCTTGGGGGAGGCCTACAATGAGCAGTTCTTC	CASSLGEAYNEQFF
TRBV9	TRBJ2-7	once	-	TGTGCCAGCAGCGTAGAGGGGACAAGGACCTACGAGCAGTACTTC	CASSVEGTRTYEQYF
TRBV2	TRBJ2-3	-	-	TGTGCCAGCAGTGAAAACAGGGGGGGGCCAGATACGCAGTATTTT	CASSENRGGPDTQYF
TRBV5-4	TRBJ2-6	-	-	TGTGCCAGCAGCTTGGGGACAAGGAGCTCTGGGGCCAACGTCCTGACTTTC	CASSLGTRSSGANVLTF
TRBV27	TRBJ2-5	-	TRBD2	TGTGCCAGCAGGGGGACTAGCCCCCAAGAGACCCAGTACTTC	CASRGTSPQETQYF
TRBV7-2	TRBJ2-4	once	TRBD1	TGTGCCAGCAGCTTCGAATGGACAGGGGCGGCCAAAAACATTCAGTACTTC	CASSFEWTGAAKNIQYF
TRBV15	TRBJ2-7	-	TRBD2	TGTGCCACGAGCGGGGGCCTATCCTACGAGCAGTACTTC	CATSGGLSYEQYF
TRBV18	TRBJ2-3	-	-	TGTGCCAGCTCACCTACGACAGCTAGCACAGATACGCAGTATTTT	CASSPTTASTDTQYF
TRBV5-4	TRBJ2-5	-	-	TGTGCCAGCAGCCCGACCGCCGGGGTAGAGACCCAGTACTTC	CASSPTAGVETQYF
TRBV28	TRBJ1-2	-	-	TGTGCCAGCGCCCGACCGGGCAGGGGTGTCTATGGCTACACCTTC	CASARPGRGVYGYTF
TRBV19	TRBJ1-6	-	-	TGTGCCAGTCGAATATTGGGGGCCCATAGGGACAATTCACCCCTCCACTTT	CASRILGAHRDNSPLHF
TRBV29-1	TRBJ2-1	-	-	TGCAGCGTTGATCGGGACTACAATGAGCAGTTCTTC	CSVDRDYNEQFF
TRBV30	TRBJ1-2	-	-	TGTGCCTGGAGTGTAATCAGGAACTATGGCTACACCTTC	CAWSVIRNYGYTF
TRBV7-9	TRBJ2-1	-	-	TGTGCCAGCCTAGCGCCTTCCTACAATGAGCAGTTCTTC	CASLAPSYNEQFF
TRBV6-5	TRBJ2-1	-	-	TGTGCCAGCAGTTACTCTGGGACTGGGGGTCGCAATGAGCAGTTCTTC	CASSYSGTGGRNEQFF
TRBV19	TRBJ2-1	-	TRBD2	TGTGCCAGTAGGTTTAGCGGGAGTTCCCATGAGCAGTTCTTC	CASRFSGSSHEQFF
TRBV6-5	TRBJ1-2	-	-	TGTGCCAGCAGCCCCGCGGGGGTTGGTGGCTACACCTTC	CASSPAGVGGYTF
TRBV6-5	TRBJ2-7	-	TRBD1	TGTGCCAGCAGTTACTCCACAGGGGGCTCCTACGAGCAGTACTTC	CASSYSTGGSYEQYF
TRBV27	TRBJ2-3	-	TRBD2	TGTGCCAGCAGTTTAATAGCGGGGGGGCCGACAGATACGCAGTATTTT	CASSLIAGGPTDTQYF
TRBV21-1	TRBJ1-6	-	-	TGTGCCAGCAGCAAGGGTTCGGGAAAGGGTTCACCCCTCCACTTT	CASSKGSGKGSPLHF
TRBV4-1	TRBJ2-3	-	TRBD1	TGCGCCAGCAGCCAGGCCCGGGGGGACAGGGGGGATACGCAGTATTTT	CASSQARGDRGDTQYF
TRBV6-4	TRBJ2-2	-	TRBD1	TGTGCCAGCAGACGGACAGGGTGGACCGGGGAGCTGTTTTTT	CASRRTGWTGELFF
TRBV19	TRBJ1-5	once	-	TGTGCCAGTAGTATACTACGCGGGGCTCAGCCCCAGCATTTT	CASSILRGAQPQHF
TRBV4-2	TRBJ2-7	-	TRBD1	TGTGCCAGCAGCAGAACCGGGACAGTCAACTACGAGCAGTACTTC	CASSRTGTVNYEQYF
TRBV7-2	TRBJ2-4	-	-	TGTGCCAGCAGCAAAGACACTGCCAAAAACATTCAGTACTTC	CASSKDTAKNIQYF
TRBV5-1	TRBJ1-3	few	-	TGCGCCAGCAGCGCCGCGGGGCTTGGTGGAAACACCATATATTTT	CASSAAGLGGNTIYF
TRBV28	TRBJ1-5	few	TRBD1	TGTGCCAGCAGTTTAGGCTCAGGGGGCGCCAATCAGCCCCAGCATTTT	CASSLGSGGANQPQHF
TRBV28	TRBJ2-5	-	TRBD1	TGTGCCAGCACCAGACAGGGTTTGGAGACCCAGTACTTC	CASTRQGLETQYF
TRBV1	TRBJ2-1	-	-	TGCACCAGCAGCCAGGCTGTGACTAGCGGGAGGGGGGCTGGCGAGCAGTTCTTC	CTSSQAVTSGRGAGEQFF
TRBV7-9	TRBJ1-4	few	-	TGTGCCAGCAGCTTAACAGGTGGTGGTGAAAAACTGTTTTTT	CASSLTGGGEKLFF
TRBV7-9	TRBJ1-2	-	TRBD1	TGTGCCAGCAGCTTGACAGGGGCTGATGGCTACACCTTC	CASSLTGADGYTF